The 5 T cell receptor beta chains below were found in one sample sequenced in a study of naive and memory T cell subsets. Ligated cDNA underwent four rounds of PCR with nested alpha and beta constant region primers and SP2. Via MiXCR, TCRdb re-called the UMI-ligation and nested PCR reads, giving one row per CDR3 protein. The sample lists around 20,000 distinct CDR3 sequences, 5.5% to 7.5% occurring once. The treatment: skin biopsy from PPD injection site in Mantoux-positive individual. A UMI-containing oligonucleotide was joined by 3' ligation to the TCR cDNA template. The material was skin, obtained from a tuberculin skin test site. These TCRs come from an adult in good health.

This clonotype was seen a few times. The chain uses TRBV20-1 and TRBJ1-1, with D possibly TRBD1 on 6 matching bases. Germline V gives CDR1 DFQATT, CDR2 SNEGSKA (reference sequence). The V gene lost 6 bases and the J gene lost 6 bases, with 23 bases spanning the gap. The CDR3 runs 15 residues. As DNA, the CDR3 is TGCAGTGCGGACCACAGGGAAGGTCGTTGGCCTGAAGCTTTCTTT. Translation: CSADHREGRWPEAFF.

This clonotype was observed a few times. The chain is built from TRBV7-9 and TRBJ2-5, with a weak D call TRBD1 (5 bases). CDR1 and CDR2 (germline): SEHNR, FQNEAQ (reference sequence). The germline V and J ends were trimmed by 3 bases and 4 bases, with 15 bases remaining between them. The CDR3 has 15 amino acids. The CDR3 bases are TGTGCCAGCAGCTTCGGGCCTCGCAGGGCAGAGACCCAGTACTTC. The encoded protein is CASSFGPRRAETQYF.

This clonotype was seen repeatedly, ten times or more. The V and J genes are TRBV27 and TRBJ2-3, with D tentatively TRBD2 (6 bases). The CDR3 is made up of 15 amino acids. Germline values: CDR1 MNHEY, CDR2 SMNVEV (reference sequence). Trimming removed 6 bases at V and 2 bases at J, with 15 bases between. CDR3 in amino acids: CASRFPGTDTDTQYF. The CDR3 nucleotides are TGTGCCAGCAGATTCCCGGGGACTGACACAGATACGCAGTATTTT.

This clonotype has a count of ten or more. V is TRBV25-1 and J is TRBJ2-2, with 7 positions matching TRBD2. Germline trimming cut 5 bases from V and 2 bases from J; bases unmatched to any gene: 8. The germline V gene has CDR1 MGHDK and CDR2 SYGVNS. The CDR3 is made up of 16 amino acids. The CDR3 loop is CASSRTGGGNTGELFF. CDR3 sequence (DNA): TGTGCCAGCAGTAGGACGGGAGGTGGAAACACCGGGGAGCTGTTTTTT.

This clonotype was counted at least ten times. This sequence joins TRBV4-3 and TRBJ2-3, with D unresolved. This CDR3 has 15 residues. Trimming cost V 0 bases and J 1 base, with 8 bases left between them. Germline CDR1 reads LGHNA; CDR2 reads YSLEER. The CDR3: CASSQEAPGTDTQYF. The CDR3 nucleotides read TGCGCCAGCAGCCAAGAGGCCCCGGGCACAGATACGCAGTATTTT.